A selection of T cell receptor beta chains follows, all from one sample in a study of radiotherapy plus CTLA-4 blockade in lung cancer. Measured with immunoSEQ multiplex PCR; TCRdb has only the in-frame clones, and not every one. Found here are 90,000 to 150,000 clones, just under 80% of them singletons; the top ten hold roughly 5.2%. The material was peripheral blood, obtained from a patient treated with radiotherapy plus ipilimumab. The source is a human donor with non-small cell lung cancer who had a partial response to radiotherapy plus ipilimumab. Both conserved end residues are part of each CDR3. A D gene is named only where the DNA matches it firmly. Clone size is stated in some rows and not others, as once, few, many or a class when expanded.

size: -
J: TRBJ1-1
D: TRBD1
V: TRBV29-1
CDR3: CSSTRQGTEAFF
DNA: TGCAGCTCCACCCGACAGGGGACTGAAGCTTTCTTT

size: -
J: TRBJ2-1
D: -
V: TRBV5-6
CDR3: CASSVAGTSYNEQFF
DNA: TGTGCCAGCAGCGTGGCCGGGACTTCCTACAATGAGCAGTTCTTC

size: many
J: TRBJ1-2
D: -
V: TRBV27
CDR3: CASMGGRSYGYTF
DNA: TGTGCCAGCATGGGAGGGAGAAGCTATGGCTACACCTTC

size: -
J: TRBJ2-1
D: TRBD1
V: TRBV18
CDR3: CASSPLGTGFMGSYNEQFF
DNA: TGTGCCAGCTCACCACTAGGGACAGGGTTTATGGGCTCCTACAATGAGCAGTTCTTC

size: few
J: TRBJ1-5
D: -
V: TRBV19
CDR3: CASSIVREGRNQPQHF
DNA: TGTGCCAGTAGTATAGTCAGGGAAGGGAGGAATCAGCCCCAGCATTTT

size: -
J: TRBJ1-1
D: -
V: TRBV14
CDR3: CASSLRVRATEAFF
DNA: TGTGCCAGCAGCCTCCGAGTGAGGGCCACTGAAGCTTTCTTT

size: -
J: TRBJ2-3
D: -
V: TRBV18
CDR3: CASSPGLYSTDTQYF
DNA: TGTGCCAGCTCACCGGGACTTTATAGCACAGATACGCAGTATTTT

size: -
J: TRBJ2-7
D: -
V: TRBV30
CDR3: CAWSRRTGIFYEQYF
DNA: TGTGCCTGGAGCCGACGCACAGGGATCTTCTACGAGCAGTACTTC

size: few
J: TRBJ2-7
D: -
V: TRBV27
CDR3: CASSFVGNSPYEQYF
DNA: TGTGCCAGCAGTTTTGTAGGAAATAGCCCCTACGAGCAGTACTTC

size: -
J: TRBJ2-2
D: TRBD1
V: TRBV18
CDR3: CASSQGYGTGEKRPSNTGELFF
DNA: TGTGCCAGCTCACAGGGATACGGGACAGGGGAGAAGAGGCCCTCAAACACCGGGGAGCTGTTTTTT

size: -
J: TRBJ2-7
D: -
V: TRBV23-1
CDR3: CASSHCGGVTYEQYF
DNA: TGCGCCAGCAGTCATTGCGGCGGGGTGACCTACGAGCAGTACTTC

size: -
J: TRBJ1-4
D: -
V: TRBV28
CDR3: CASRQLNEKLFF
DNA: TGTGCCAGCAGACAGCTGAATGAAAAACTGTTTTTT

size: -
J: TRBJ2-3
D: TRBD2
V: TRBV5-4
CDR3: CASSLDAGVSDTQYF
DNA: TGTGCCAGCAGCTTGGACGCGGGAGTATCAGATACGCAGTATTTT

size: -
J: TRBJ2-3
D: -
V: TRBV30
CDR3: CAWSKDWGKGGTQYF
DNA: TGTGCCTGGAGTAAGGACTGGGGCAAAGGGGGTACGCAGTATTTT

size: -
J: TRBJ2-1
D: -
V: TRBV19
CDR3: CASSIDLPRNEQFF
DNA: TGTGCCAGTAGTATAGATCTGCCGAGGAATGAGCAGTTCTTC

size: -
J: TRBJ2-7
D: TRBD1
V: TRBV4-1
CDR3: CASSPRTGGSNEQYF
DNA: TGCGCCAGCAGCCCTAGGACAGGGGGGAGCAACGAGCAGTACTTC

size: -
J: TRBJ1-2
D: TRBD1
V: TRBV5-1
CDR3: CASSLGQGAFGYTF
DNA: TGCGCCAGCAGCTTGGGGCAGGGGGCGTTTGGCTACACCTTC

size: -
J: TRBJ1-2
D: -
V: TRBV9
CDR3: CASSVIEGVGYTF
DNA: TGTGCCAGCAGCGTAATTGAGGGTGTTGGCTACACCTTC

size: -
J: TRBJ1-3
D: -
V: TRBV28
CDR3: CASSLGGSGNTIYF
DNA: TGTGCCAGCAGCCTGGGGGGCTCTGGAAACACCATATATTTT

size: -
J: TRBJ1-2
D: -
V: TRBV28
CDR3: CASSLDRSYGYTF
DNA: TGTGCCAGCAGTTTAGACAGGTCGTATGGCTACACCTTC

size: -
J: TRBJ2-7
D: -
V: TRBV5-1
CDR3: CASSLDLDSPEYF
DNA: TGCGCCAGCAGCTTAGACCTGGACAGCCCCGAGTACTTC

size: -
J: TRBJ1-2
D: -
V: TRBV2
CDR3: CASSAGSGYYGYTF
DNA: TGTGCCAGCAGTGCGGGGTCAGGATACTATGGCTACACCTTC

size: -
J: TRBJ2-3
D: -
V: TRBV27
CDR3: CASSLREPTDTQYF
DNA: TGTGCCAGCAGTTTACGGGAGCCCACAGATACGCAGTATTTT

size: -
J: TRBJ2-7
D: TRBD1
V: TRBV11-2
CDR3: CASRHTGGRDEQYF
DNA: TGTGCCAGCAGACATACAGGGGGCCGGGACGAGCAGTACTTC

size: -
J: TRBJ2-4
D: TRBD1
V: TRBV5-1
CDR3: CASSLGQGAGKNIQYF
DNA: TGCGCCAGCAGCCTTGGACAGGGGGCGGGCAAAAACATTCAGTACTTC

size: -
J: TRBJ2-5
D: TRBD2
V: TRBV10-2
CDR3: CASSESRNSGRQTQYF
DNA: TGCGCCAGCAGTGAGTCTAGAAATAGCGGGAGACAGACCCAGTACTTC

size: -
J: TRBJ2-2
D: -
V: TRBV10-1
CDR3: CASSVSRGNTGELFF
DNA: TGCGCCAGCAGTGTTAGCCGGGGGAACACCGGGGAGCTGTTTTTT

size: -
J: TRBJ1-4
D: -
V: TRBV6-5
CDR3: CASSEEGLRNEKLFF
DNA: TGTGCCAGCAGCGAGGAAGGTCTTAGAAATGAAAAACTGTTTTTT

size: -
J: TRBJ2-1
D: TRBD2
V: TRBV5-8
CDR3: CASSLLAGSNEQFF
DNA: TGTGCCAGCAGCTTACTAGCGGGTTCGAATGAGCAGTTCTTC

size: few
J: TRBJ1-2
D: TRBD1
V: TRBV5-4
CDR3: CASSLGQANYGYTF
DNA: TGTGCCAGCAGCTTAGGACAGGCGAACTATGGCTACACCTTC

size: -
J: TRBJ2-5
D: TRBD2
V: TRBV5-6
CDR3: CASSRGRGSETQYF
DNA: TGTGCCAGCAGCCGTGGGCGGGGGTCAGAGACCCAGTACTTC

size: -
J: TRBJ1-1
D: TRBD1
V: TRBV5-1
CDR3: CASSPAGQGIYTEAFF
DNA: TGCGCCAGCAGCCCGGCCGGACAGGGCATTTACACTGAAGCTTTCTTT

size: -
J: TRBJ2-1
D: -
V: TRBV2
CDR3: CASSGTTEANEQFF
DNA: TGTGCCAGCAGTGGGACTACGGAGGCCAATGAGCAGTTCTTC

size: -
J: TRBJ1-1
D: TRBD1
V: TRBV9
CDR3: CASSPDRAGYSTEAFF
DNA: TGTGCCAGCAGCCCTGACAGGGCCGGCTATAGCACTGAAGCTTTCTTT

size: -
J: TRBJ2-3
D: TRBD2
V: TRBV30
CDR3: CAWSRDYTDTQYF
DNA: TGTGCCTGGAGCCGGGACTACACAGATACGCAGTATTTT